These T cell receptor beta chains were read from a single sample in a study of beta chain features in type 1 diabetes. Sequencing was performed with immunoSEQ multiplex PCR; in TCRdb, only in-frame clones are kept and a portion is missing. The sample carries about 650,000 clones, around 12% recorded once. Sequencing input: naive CD4+ T cells from blood. The receptors were gathered from a young man with type 1 diabetes. Both conserved end residues are part of each CDR3. D genes are given only for firm matches. Only some rows state a clone size, as once, few, many or a class for expanded clones.

TRBD1	TRBJ2-5	NA	TRBV6-5	CASRLQGQETQYF	TGTGCCAGCAGACTACAGGGGCAAGAGACCCAGTACTTC
TRBD1	TRBJ1-5	few	TRBV4-2	CASSQDLPGGIDQPQHF	TGTGCCAGCAGCCAAGATCTTCCAGGGGGGATCGATCAGCCCCAGCATTTT
NA	TRBJ2-7	NA	TRBV27	CASSLLRGEQYF	TGTGCCAGCAGTTTATTACGGGGCGAGCAGTACTTC
NA	TRBJ2-4	few	TRBV7-6	CASSLAQLDIQYF	TGTGCCAGCAGCTTAGCCCAACTCGACATTCAGTACTTC
TRBD1	TRBJ1-5	many	TRBV2	CASSRQGGNQPQHF	TGTGCCAGCAGTCGACAGGGGGGCAATCAGCCCCAGCATTTT
NA	TRBJ1-1	NA	TRBV14	CASGSGRNTEAFF	TGTGCCAGCGGGAGCGGCAGGAACACTGAAGCTTTCTTT
NA	TRBJ2-3	NA	TRBV6-4	CASSAVGDTDTQYF	TGTGCCAGCAGTGCGGTCGGCGACACAGATACGCAGTATTTT
NA	TRBJ2-6	few	TRBV7-2	CASSLEPGAGANVLTF	TGTGCCAGCAGCTTAGAACCGGGGGCTGGGGCCAACGTCCTGACTTTC
NA	TRBJ1-2	few	TRBV6-1	CASSEDQGMDYGYTF	TGTGCCAGCAGTGAAGATCAGGGAATGGACTATGGCTACACCTTC
NA	TRBJ2-3	few	TRBV29-1	CSVRWAGGTDTQYF	TGCAGCGTTCGGTGGGCAGGCGGCACAGATACGCAGTATTTT
NA	TRBJ2-1	few	TRBV7-9	CASSLESANEQFF	TGTGCCAGCAGCTTAGAAAGTGCTAATGAGCAGTTCTTC
TRBD1	TRBJ1-4	few	TRBV29-1	CSVGTGVNEKLFF	TGCAGCGTCGGGACAGGGGTTAATGAAAAACTGTTTTTT
NA	TRBJ2-6	NA	TRBV30	CAWSASGSSGANVLTF	TGTGCCTGGTCCGCCTCAGGTTCCTCTGGGGCCAACGTCCTGACTTTC
NA	TRBJ1-2	NA	TRBV5-6	CASSVRGSGQCIF	TGTGCCAGCAGCGTCCGTGGGTCTGGACAGTGTATTTTC
NA	TRBJ2-5	NA	TRBV14	CASSPPGLPYQETQYF	TGTGCCAGCAGCCCGCCTGGACTACCGTACCAAGAGACCCAGTACTTC
NA	TRBJ2-7	few	TRBV19	CASSIGPGSYEQYF	TGTGCCAGTAGTATAGGCCCAGGCTCCTACGAGCAGTACTTC
TRBD1	TRBJ2-1	few	TRBV30	CAWNGQGRGHEQFF	TGTGCCTGGAACGGACAGGGACGTGGCCATGAGCAGTTCTTC
NA	TRBJ1-5	few	TRBV7-2	CASSLEGQNQPQHF	TGTGCCAGCAGCTTGGAAGGGCAGAATCAGCCCCAGCATTTT
NA	TRBJ2-1	NA	TRBV29-1	CSVSRQDSYNEQFF	TGCAGCGTTTCCCGACAGGACTCCTACAATGAGCAGTTCTTC
NA	TRBJ2-1	few	TRBV5-1	CASSGGVPYNEQFF	TGCGCCAGCAGCGGCGGGGTACCTTACAATGAGCAGTTCTTC
TRBD2	TRBJ2-7	NA	TRBV5-6	CASSLGLAGRSYEQYF	TGTGCCAGCAGCTTGGGACTAGCGGGGAGATCCTACGAGCAGTACTTC
TRBD1	TRBJ1-2	few	TRBV5-1	CASSLSGQNYGYTF	TGCGCCAGCAGCTTGTCGGGACAGAACTATGGCTACACCTTC
NA	TRBJ2-2	NA	TRBV7-2	CASSLVVERVYTGELFF	TGTGCCAGCAGCTTAGTCGTAGAGAGGGTGTACACCGGGGAGCTGTTTTTT
NA	TRBJ1-4	few	TRBV7-2	CASRTGPNEKLFF	TGTGCCAGCAGGACCGGACCGAACGAAAAACTGTTTTTT
NA	TRBJ1-1	NA	TRBV9	CASSVGGGRTEAFF	TGTGCCAGCAGCGTTGGGGGAGGGCGGACTGAAGCTTTCTTT
TRBD1	TRBJ2-1	few	TRBV25-1	CASSNSRTGAYNEQFF	TGTGCCAGCAGTAATTCTAGGACAGGGGCCTACAATGAGCAGTTCTTC
NA	TRBJ1-4	NA	TRBV9	CASSVGVSANEKLFF	TGTGCCAGCAGCGTAGGCGTCAGCGCGAATGAAAAACTGTTTTTT
TRBD2	TRBJ2-1	NA	TRBV5-1	CASSPGLGNDNEQFF	TGCGCCAGCAGCCCGGGACTAGGGAATGACAATGAGCAGTTCTTC
NA	TRBJ1-6	NA	TRBV25-1	CASSELRSVNSPLHF	TGTGCCAGCAGTGAACTGCGGTCAGTTAATTCACCCCTCCACTTT
NA	TRBJ2-1	NA	TRBV7-2	CASSPRAHVYNEQFF	TGTGCCAGCAGCCCCCGGGCGCACGTCTACAATGAGCAGTTCTTC
NA	TRBJ2-7	NA	TRBV10-3	CATRDTSYEQYF	TGTGCCACTCGGGACACCAGCTACGAGCAGTACTTC
NA	TRBJ2-7	NA	TRBV2	CASSDFPLNYEQYF	TGTGCCAGCAGTGACTTTCCCCTAAACTACGAGCAGTACTTC
NA	TRBJ2-6	few	TRBV5-1	CASSLGTSGANVLTF	TGCGCCAGCAGCTTGGGTACCTCTGGGGCCAACGTCCTGACTTTC
NA	TRBJ1-2	NA	TRBV7-2	CASSLAHGGARDYGYTF	TGTGCCAGCAGCTTAGCGCATGGAGGGGCGCGGGACTATGGCTACACCTTC
NA	TRBJ2-3	few	TRBV28	CASSLEDGTDTQYF	TGTGCCAGCAGTTTGGAGGACGGCACAGATACGCAGTATTTT
TRBD2	TRBJ2-1	NA	TRBV14	CASSQGGAGGPYNEQFF	TGTGCCAGCAGCCAAGGGGGAGCGGGGGGACCGTACAATGAGCAGTTCTTC
TRBD1	TRBJ1-6	few	TRBV7-2	CASSIWTGGDSPLHF	TGTGCCAGCAGCATCTGGACAGGCGGGGACTCACCCCTCCACTTT
TRBD2	TRBJ2-3	NA	TRBV5-1	CASSWPTSGGDTDTQYF	TGCGCCAGCAGCTGGCCGACTAGCGGGGGTGACACAGATACGCAGTATTTT
TRBD2	TRBJ2-2	few	TRBV7-2	CASSYAGGPLGGELFF	TGTGCCAGCAGCTACGCGGGGGGCCCGCTAGGTGGGGAGCTGTTTTTT
TRBD1	TRBJ1-2	NA	TRBV11-1	CASSPRTGTNYGYTF	TGTGCCAGCAGCCCTAGGACAGGGACGAACTATGGCTACACCTTC
NA	TRBJ2-3	NA	TRBV7-9	CASSPSWDTQYF	TGTGCCAGCAGCCCGAGTTGGGATACGCAGTATTTT
NA	TRBJ1-1	NA	TRBV5-4	CASSVGEDTEAFF	TGTGCCAGCAGCGTGGGGGAGGACACTGAAGCTTTCTTT
NA	TRBJ1-3	once	TRBV7-6	CASSPWLGRSSGNTIYF	TGTGCCAGCAGCCCTTGGCTGGGGCGGAGCTCTGGAAACACCATATATTTT
TRBD1	TRBJ2-1	NA	TRBV6-5	CASGAGQGLEQFF	TGTGCCAGTGGGGCGGGACAGGGCCTTGAGCAGTTCTTC
TRBD1	TRBJ2-5	NA	TRBV11-3	CASSLFFGTGQETQYF	TGTGCCAGCAGCCTGTTCTTTGGGACAGGGCAAGAGACCCAGTACTTC
TRBD1	TRBJ1-2	NA	TRBV7-2	CASSLRPGQGNYGYTF	TGTGCCAGCAGCTTGAGGCCGGGACAGGGGAACTATGGCTACACCTTC
NA	TRBJ2-7	few	TRBV7-2	CASSPFPGRTAEFYEQYF	TGTGCCAGCAGCCCTTTCCCCGGACGGACCGCGGAGTTTTACGAGCAGTACTTC
TRBD1	TRBJ1-5	few	TRBV28	CASSLQGALTQPQHF	TGTGCCAGCAGTTTACAGGGGGCGCTAACCCAGCCCCAGCATTTT
NA	TRBJ1-1	NA	TRBV11-3	CASSSHMNTEAFF	TGTGCCAGCAGCTCTCACATGAACACTGAAGCTTTCTTT
TRBD1	TRBJ1-1	NA	TRBV15	CATSRDLGQGAEAFF	TGTGCCACCAGCAGAGATCTGGGGCAGGGGGCTGAAGCTTTCTTT
NA	TRBJ2-5	few	TRBV28	CASRAEGGTQYF	TGTGCCAGCAGGGCGGAAGGAGGGACCCAGTACTTC
TRBD2	TRBJ2-1	few	TRBV2	CASSVGSGGAWNEQFF	TGTGCCAGCAGTGTGGGGAGCGGGGGGGCGTGGAATGAGCAGTTCTTC
TRBD1	TRBJ1-1	NA	TRBV7-9	CASSPGQVNTEAFF	TGTGCCAGCAGCCCGGGACAGGTGAACACTGAAGCTTTCTTT
NA	TRBJ2-7	few	TRBV2	CASKGGEHYEQYF	TGTGCCAGCAAGGGGGGTGAGCACTACGAGCAGTACTTC
NA	TRBJ1-2	NA	TRBV7-2	CASSLGHSESWGYTF	TGTGCCAGCAGCTTGGGTCACAGCGAATCGTGGGGCTACACCTTC
NA	TRBJ2-7	NA	TRBV7-8	CASSLRWQSQGRVHEQYF	TGTGCCAGCAGCTTAAGGTGGCAGAGTCAAGGTCGGGTCCACGAGCAGTACTTC
NA	TRBJ1-1	NA	TRBV10-3	CAISESMGNTEAFF	TGTGCCATCAGTGAGTCGATGGGGAACACTGAAGCTTTCTTT
TRBD1	TRBJ1-1	NA	TRBV7-9	CASSPGTGTPNTEAFF	TGTGCCAGCAGCCCGGGGACAGGCACTCCCAACACTGAAGCTTTCTTT
NA	TRBJ2-5	NA	TRBV7-9	CASSLRDPRQKTQYF	TGTGCCAGCAGCCTCCGGGACCCTCGGCAAAAGACCCAGTACTTC
TRBD2	TRBJ2-3	few	TRBV28	CASSFSQSGGADTQYF	TGTGCCAGCAGCTTCTCCCAAAGCGGGGGGGCAGATACGCAGTATTTT